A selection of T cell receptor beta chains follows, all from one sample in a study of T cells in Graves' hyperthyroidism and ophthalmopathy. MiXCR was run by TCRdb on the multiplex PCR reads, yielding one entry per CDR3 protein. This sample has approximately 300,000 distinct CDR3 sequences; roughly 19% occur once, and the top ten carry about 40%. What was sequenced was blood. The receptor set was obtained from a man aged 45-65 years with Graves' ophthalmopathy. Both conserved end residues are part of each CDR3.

CDR3: CASSPSSSYEQYF
V: TRBV18

CDR3: CASSQGRSSYNEQFF
V: TRBV3-1

CDR3: CASTLGPGYEQFF
V: TRBV27

CDR3: CASSQGMRYGYTF
V: TRBV12-3/TRBV12-4

CDR3: CASNRVSNEQYF
V: TRBV28

CDR3: CASSSGGTRTNEKLFF
V: TRBV5-1

CDR3: CSARILEDAEAFF
V: TRBV20-1

CDR3: CASSWDYETYEQYF
V: TRBV7-9

CDR3: CASSQHAGPLVEQYF
V: TRBV28

CDR3: CASSFGVQSSYEQYF
V: TRBV12-3/TRBV12-4

CDR3: CAISEQTGVNEKLFF
V: TRBV10-3